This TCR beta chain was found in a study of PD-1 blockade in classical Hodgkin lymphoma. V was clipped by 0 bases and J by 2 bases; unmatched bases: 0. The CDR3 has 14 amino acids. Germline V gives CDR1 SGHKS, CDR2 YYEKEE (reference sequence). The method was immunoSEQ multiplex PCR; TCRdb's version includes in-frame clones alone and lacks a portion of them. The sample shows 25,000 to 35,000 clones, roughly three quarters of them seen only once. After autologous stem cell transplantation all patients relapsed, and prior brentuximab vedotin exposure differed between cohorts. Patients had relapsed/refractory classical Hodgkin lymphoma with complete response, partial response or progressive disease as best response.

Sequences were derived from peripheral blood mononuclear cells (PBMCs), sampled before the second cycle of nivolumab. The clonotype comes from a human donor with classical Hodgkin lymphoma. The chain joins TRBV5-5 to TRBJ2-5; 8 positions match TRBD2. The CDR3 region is CASSLASGQETQYF. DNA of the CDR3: TGTGCCAGCAGCTTGGCTAGCGGGCAAGAGACCCAGTACTTC.